The sequence of this T cell receptor (beta chain) was determined in a study of blood T cell repertoires in COVID-19 (dated by TCRdb to 2018 to 2020). Describing the broader study: Samples covering the acute and convalescent phases of COVID-19 were provided by collaborators in the United States, Italy and Spain. HLA class I and class II types, where available, came from metadata supplied by the sample provider rather than from assay-based typing. Deeply sampled blood TCRbeta repertoires from subjects exposed to, actively infected with, or recovered from COVID-19 were included in the dataset. The prospective study material was composed of cDNA or gDNA derived from T cells, B-cell-depleted T cells, or PBMCs. The repertoires were released in a freely available public database intended as a resource for research on the immune response to SARS-CoV-2. The samples were drawn from two sources: the first 160 participants of the ongoing ImmuneRACE study, and 1,000 to 1,500 subjects contributed by 6 global collaborators. The sample metadata nearly always contained a de-identified subject ID, COVID-19 status, age in years and sex.

TCRbeta CDR3 regions were amplified from genomic DNA by means of the immunoSEQ Assay, a bias-controlled multiplex PCR. From the authors' description of their analysis: Within the assay, amplification of reference gene primers was used to estimate how many nucleated cells each sample contained. To quantify the absolute abundance of each unique TCRbeta CDR3 rearrangement, sequence reads were collapsed and filtered. For each sample, productive Simpson clonality was calculated by taking the square root of Simpson's diversity index across productive rearrangements. TCRdb mirrors the immuneACCESS table, restricted to in-frame sequences. Some clones are absent from its copies; in checked studies, under half trace to an unresolved V gene, and the reason for the others is unknown. The V and J calls and clone size are taken from that table; D and trimming were inferred from the DNA. For this sample the table gives fewer than 300,000 clones, of which 65% to 90% were detected only once. The ten top clones hold 2.5% to 3% of the sample.

This clone was detected a few times. Its recognized antigen is unknown. Per-nucleotide qualities are absent, and no much larger clonotype sits a single base away. The collaborating institutions used their own protocols to collect whole blood in K2EDTA tubes. Collaborator samples were shipped for TCRbeta analysis as frozen whole blood, isolated PBMCs, or DNA extracted from either sample type. CDR1 SGHVS and CDR2 FQNEAQ are derived from the germline V gene. The CDR3 runs 15 residues from the cysteine to the phenylalanine. Only CDR3 DNA is held: 45 bases, read in frame from base 1. Clipping removes 0 bases from V and 5 bases from J, with 4 as the unmatched junction base count. Here is what the overall study found, with its caveats: Clinical and demographic metadata were provided uncurated, with the amount varying by source and participant.

The V and J genes are TRBV7-8 and TRBJ1-1, with 9 bases in between that match TRBD1. This sequence originates from a woman aged 55-69 years with active or convalescent COVID-19. Specimen: peripheral blood. Read as DNA, the sequence is TGTGCCAGCAGCTTAGCGGACAGGGGTCTAACTGAAGCTTTCTTT. Translated, this is CASSLADRGLTEAFF.